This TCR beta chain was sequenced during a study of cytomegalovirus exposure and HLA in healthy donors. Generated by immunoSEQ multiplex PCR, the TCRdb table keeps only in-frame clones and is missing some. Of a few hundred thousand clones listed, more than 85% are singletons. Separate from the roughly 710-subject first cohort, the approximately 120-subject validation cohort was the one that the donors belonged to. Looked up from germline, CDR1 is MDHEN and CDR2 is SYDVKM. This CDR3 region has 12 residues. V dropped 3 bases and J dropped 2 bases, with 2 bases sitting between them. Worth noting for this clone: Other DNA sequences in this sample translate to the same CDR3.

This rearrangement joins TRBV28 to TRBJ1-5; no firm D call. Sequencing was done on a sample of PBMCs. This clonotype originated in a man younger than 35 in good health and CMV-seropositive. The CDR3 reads CASSFGNQPQHF. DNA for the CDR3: TGTGCCAGCAGTTTTGGCAATCAGCCCCAGCATTTT.